Detailed here is one T cell receptor (beta chain). Only one count was recorded for this clone. It has no known antigen specificity. Base quality data are lacking; no much larger clone is found one base away. This record comes from a study of cytomegalovirus exposure and HLA in healthy donors (dated by TCRdb to the late 2010s). Notes on the research overall: An earlier analysis of a few hundred of the donors reported 276 Gb of sequence data and 117 million unique TCR beta sequences obtained from around 170 million T cells. Approximately 310 gigabases of sequencing data and approximately 93 million unique TCR sequences were included in an early release covering 550 to 650 HLA-typed donors. The genetic ancestry cluster associated with self-reported Caucasian donors included 65% to 90% of the approximately 400 genotyped donors. The study was designed to test whether signatures of past pathogen exposure could be identified by cataloging public T cell receptors. The study profiled the T cell repertoires of hundreds of subjects by immunosequencing and related them to cytomegalovirus serostatus. A separate validation cohort of 100 to 150 different subjects was used in addition to the approximately 640-subject first cohort. To predict cytomegalovirus infection status, the study brought together high-throughput TCR immunosequencing, statistical association of individual TCRs with disease status, and machine learning. A later analysis re-examined previously published TCR beta repertoires from 610 or so donors and added high-resolution HLA genotyping to investigate patterns of TCR occurrence. Rather than drawing on any new phenotypic data, the later analysis identified candidate immune exposures from TCR beta sequences and the way those sequences occurred across donors. An earlier analysis of nearly 600 of the donors applied high-throughput TCR beta sequencing to assess whether each TCR beta V gene segment acted as functional or pseudogenic. Donor age, sex, ethnicity and CMV serostatus were collected together with the repertoire data. In a later genetic analysis, genome-wide SNP genotypes for about three fifths of the 666 donors were used, and that subset was treated as a discovery cohort. Every discovery cohort repertoire had been produced on one sequencing platform. HLA typing covered class I and class II loci at four-digit resolution. The number of donors typed differed by locus, with 629-630 for A, B, C, DRB1 and DQB1, 522 for DQA1, nearly 610 for DPA1, and around 430 for DPB1. About 5 DR-DQ haplotypes were handled as single units for association and clustering, since linkage in the cohort was strong. Across some 400 genotyped donors of the cohort, an average of approximately 200,000 unique TCR beta nucleotide sequences per donor were sequenced, and about a sixth of those sequences were non-productive. Points the paper makes about the study in general: Linkage disequilibrium might explain the correlated functional status among segregating V segments, but an unknown experimental factor could not be ruled out. Because HLA typing was unavailable for some donors at each locus, only the typed subset was used in association tests. A later genetic analysis reported fewer N-insertions in productive TCRs among donors in an Asian-associated ancestry cluster than the roughly 620-donor mean. Most CMV-associated TCR beta chains appeared to be HLA-restricted in a later analysis, and the HLA associations seemed to be driven largely by CMV exposure. According to the authors, the approach could potentially be generalized to other disease states and immunological phenotypes. Compared with equally common non-associated chains, HLA-associated TCR beta chains in a later analysis were more clonally expanded and had lower generation probabilities. Immune exposure information for the cohort was limited to CMV serostatus. This cohort had only TCR beta chains sequenced, and the lack of alpha or paired-chain data limited which features could be detected. The classifier was reported to diagnose cytomegalovirus status with high specificity and sensitivity in both the original and validation cohorts. In an earlier analysis of around 600 of the donors, most TCR beta V segments appeared in productive rearrangements about 90% or about 30% of the time, broadly matching IMGT annotations. Several of the top co-occurrence clusters appeared to be linked to parvovirus B19, influenza, CMV and Epstein-Barr virus, according to a later analysis. Most TCR sequences were seen in very few donors, while some public TCRs were found in many individuals. Because counts were too low, about 17 rarely observed V segments, including chromosome 9 orphons, were excluded from the earlier analysis of about 500 of the donors. Sequencing depth was assumed to be roughly uniform across donors in the presence/absence analyses, though that assumption may not hold. The study listed 150 to 200 TCR beta chains as associated with cytomegalovirus. Three of the identified cytomegalovirus-associated TCR beta chains were confirmed in vitro to be specific for cytomegalovirus antigens. According to a later analysis, TCR association rates differed among HLA loci, with DRB1 alleles showing the most associated TCRs and HLA-C alleles showing the fewest. Some IMGT-functional V segments, including TRBV6-2 and TRBV6-3, could not be distinguished by the 87-base-pair reads and were therefore excluded. A later analysis associated 16,951 TCR beta sequences with specific HLA alleles at a false discovery rate of 0.05. Strong co-occurrence of HLA alleles, especially DR and DQ, made assigning TCR associations to individual alleles difficult. The sequencing pipeline was judged likely to have produced a cluster of highly shared sequence variants as a technical artifact. A later genetic analysis associated a missense DCLRE1C variant with V-gene and J-gene trimming of TCR beta chains, and an independent cohort replicated the association. A further reported finding was that TCR beta sequences accurately predicted the HLA-A and HLA-B alleles for most subjects in the first cohort.

The cohort consisted of 666 healthy bone marrow donors. Cohort members were all nominally healthy when sampled, although unrecorded immune exposures were likely present. The donor tested CMV seropositive and was one of the 289 seropositive cohort members. A peripheral blood sample was provided by each donor, and peripheral blood mononuclear cells were used for TCR beta sequencing. The Qiagen DNeasy Blood Extraction Kit was used to extract genomic DNA from the blood cell samples. Trimming accounts for 5 bases at V and 0 bases at J, while the number of junction bases matched to no gene is 5. Reading the germline V gene gives CDR1 MGHRA and CDR2 YSYEKL. Measured from the cysteine to the phenylalanine, the CDR3 is 15 residues long. Just CDR3 DNA is preserved here, 45 bases in frame from base 1. Library preparation employed the immunoSEQ multiplex PCR assay. For the multiplex PCR, a mixture combining 60 forward primers for TCR Vbeta segments and 13 reverse primers for TCR Jbeta segments was used. A multiplex PCR assay on genomic DNA amplified the CDR3 region of rearranged TCR beta genes. The Illumina HiSeq System was used to sequence the amplified TCR beta libraries as 87-base-pair reads. Per the original workflow: A later analysis counted 75 million to 100 million unique TCR beta chains across the 640 or so repertoires, and some 11 million of these chains were shared by at least two donors. Raw reads were error-corrected and collapsed into unique sequences by a nearest-neighbor algorithm in which closely related sequences were merged to remove PCR and sequencing errors. To assign V, D and J gene segments, CDR3 sequences were aligned to IMGT reference sequences. For a sequence to be retained, at least a six-nucleotide match to both a V gene segment and a J gene segment was required. Rearrangements were called productive when the CDR3 lacked stop codons and stayed in frame with V and J; all others were non-productive. Following IMGT convention, CDR3 was defined as the stretch from the second conserved V-encoded cysteine to the conserved J-encoded phenylalanine. The earlier analysis of approximately 590 of the donors excluded any sequence lacking an unambiguous match to a single V gene segment. In an earlier analysis of approximately 560 of the donors, a V segment was called functional when productive rearrangements were above 56.7%, and segregating when the standard deviation between donors exceeded 5%. To diagnose cytomegalovirus status from the catalog of TCR beta chain sequences, a statistical classification framework was built. V and J gene assignment, in a later analysis, came from comparing TCR nucleotide sequences with IMGT/GENE-DB human TR gene sequences. Using the TCRdist pipeline, a later analysis assigned CDR3 sequences along with most-parsimonious VDJ recombination scenarios. In a later analysis, every TCR beta chain was defined by the combination of its CDR3 amino acid sequence and its V-gene family, and reads without a unique V-gene family were dropped. A later analysis removed 500 to 650 highly shared, low-generation-probability nucleotide sequences to deal with suspected cross-contamination and a sequencing artifact. In a later analysis, a clonal expansion index for each public chain was calculated from normalized within-repertoire ranks of inferred template counts. In a later analysis, generation probabilities were computed using a VDJ recombination model fitted to out-of-frame rearrangements, and the results were checked against IGoR. In a later analysis, hypergeometric tests were used to score TCR-TCR, TCR-HLA and TCR-CMV co-occurrence, with a repertoire-size bias correction applied to TCR pairs. To estimate false discovery rates, a later analysis permuted the HLA or CMV assignments 20 times. In a later analysis, co-occurring TCRs were grouped with DBSCAN, and TCRdist sequence similarity was added when clustering was performed within HLA-allele-positive subsets. Co-occurrence clustering excluded repertoires with fewer than 30,000 or more than 120,000 public chains, plus five with anomalous nucleotide sharing. TCRdb holds this immuneACCESS table with in-frame rearrangements only. Some clones are missing; in checked studies, unresolved V genes explain under half, and the rest has no known cause. V and J calls and clone size are those listed in that table; D and trimming were worked out from the DNA. The sample table records over 200,000 clones; around 80% of these occur just once. The biggest ten clones account for approximately 5.7% of the sample.

The sequenced sample consisted of PBMCs. The chain joins TRBV4-1 to TRBJ2-7, and 9 junctional nucleotides match TRBD1. The TCR originated in a man in his forties in good health and CMV-seropositive. The CDR3 reads CASSTGQGPSYEQYF. The bases read TGCGCCAGCAGCACAGGACAGGGGCCCTCCTACGAGCAGTACTTC.